The entry below gives a single T cell receptor beta chain sequence along with its context. The data originate from a study of control samples from healthy donors and cancer patients. The V end was cut by 2 bases, the J end by 7 bases, with 9 bases between. CDR3 size: 13 residues. Germline loops: CDR1 LNHNV, CDR2 YYDKDF (reference sequence). Only in-frame clones appear in the TCRdb table, and some are missing; sequencing was by immunoSEQ multiplex PCR. The sample holds approximately 120,000 clones, more than 70% seen once. The sample taken for sequencing was blood. The receptor was isolated from a man aged 55-75 years in good health. The J gene is TRBJ1-5, the V gene TRBV15, with D perhaps matching TRBD1 (6 bases). The CDR3 sequence is CATSRTGWQPQHF. CDR3 coding DNA: TGTGCCACCAGCAGAACAGGGTGGCAGCCCCAGCATTTT.